Below, one T cell receptor beta chain is given with its context. Using immunoSEQ multiplex PCR, the repertoire was profiled, and TCRdb retains in-frame clones only, with some absent. The data hold about 210,000 clones, with 82% observed a single time. Trimming at V came to 2 bases and at J to 0 bases, leaving 5 bases not matched to a gene. Looked up from germline, CDR1 is SNHLY and CDR2 is FYNNEI. The CDR3 runs to 16 residues. The data are from a study of blood T cell repertoires in COVID-19. Material for sequencing was peripheral blood. The rearrangement joins TRBV2 to TRBJ2-3; the match to TRBD1 covers 7 bases. This receptor was taken from a woman aged 55-69 years with COVID-19, enrolled during active disease. CDR3 in amino acids: CASSEIGGLSTDTQYF. The CDR3 DNA reads TGTGCCAGCAGTGAAATAGGGGGCTTGAGCACAGATACGCAGTATTTT.